The rows below give T cell receptor beta chains drawn from one sample of a study of neurological immune-mediated disorders. From the 5' RACE reads, TCRdb called clonotypes with MiXCR, one entry per CDR3 protein. Of about 99,000 distinct CDR3 sequences detected, under 14% appear once; the ten largest clones hold approximately 3.1%. The sequencing input was PBMCs. All receptors come from a female donor with HTLV-1-associated myelopathy (HAM/TSP). CDR3s include the opening cysteine and the closing phenylalanine or tryptophan. A D gene is named only where the DNA matches it firmly. The size entry is marked missing in some rows and otherwise reads once, few, many or a size class.

NA	TRBV20-1	NA	TRBJ2-1	CSARPVDAYNVQFF	TGCAGTGCTAGGCCGGTGGACGCATACAATGTGCAGTTCTTC
TRBD2	TRBV7-2	many	TRBJ2-3	CASSSGLAGGADTQYF	TGTGCCAGCAGCTCAGGACTAGCGGGGGGGGCAGATACGCAGTATTTT
TRBD1	TRBV5-1	NA	TRBJ2-1	CASSFHGQGAANEQFF	TGCGCCAGCAGCTTTCATGGACAGGGGGCCGCGAACGAGCAGTTCTTC
NA	TRBV24-1	many	TRBJ2-3	CATSDDRGTDTQYF	TGTGCCACCAGTGATGACAGAGGCACAGATACGCAGTATTTT
TRBD2	TRBV7-2	many	TRBJ2-3	CASSSPERGLTDTQYF	TGTGCCAGCAGCTCCCCGGAGCGGGGTCTGACAGATACGCAGTATTTT
TRBD1	TRBV7-9	NA	TRBJ2-7	CASSSPGQGYKSRDEQYF	TGTGCCAGCAGCAGTCCGGGACAGGGATACAAGTCGCGGGACGAGCAGTACTTC
NA	TRBV5-1	many	TRBJ2-3	CASGDGVTDTQYF	TGCGCCAGTGGGGATGGAGTCACAGATACGCAGTATTTT
TRBD1	TRBV5-1	once	TRBJ2-1	CASSSTGTGVNEQFF	TGCGCCAGCAGCTCAACCGGGACAGGGGTCAATGAGCAGTTCTTC
NA	TRBV11-2	many	TRBJ2-2	CASSLDRGSGELFF	TGTGCCAGCAGCTTAGACCGGGGGTCCGGGGAGCTGTTTTTT
NA	TRBV5-1	many	TRBJ2-5	CASSLNQETQYF	TGCGCCAGCAGCTTGAATCAAGAGACCCAGTACTTC
NA	TRBV5-1	NA	TRBJ1-1	CASTTTRVTEAFF	TGCGCCAGCACCACCACACGGGTCACTGAAGCTTTCTTT
NA	TRBV28	few	TRBJ2-2	CASSKPGLHGNTGELFF	TGTGCCAGCTCGAAACCGGGACTCCACGGGAACACCGGGGAGCTGTTTTTT
NA	TRBV25-1	NA	TRBJ2-5	CASSDSEETQYF	TGTGCCAGCAGTGATAGCGAGGAGACCCAGTACTTC
NA	TRBV12-3/TRBV12-4	NA	TRBJ2-2	CASSFGATGLFF	TGTGCCAGCAGTTTCGGGGCAACGGGCCTGTTTTTT
NA	TRBV12-3/TRBV12-4	many	TRBJ1-2	CASSLTRQGNKGYTF	TGTGCCAGCAGTCTGACCAGGCAGGGAAATAAAGGCTACACCTTC
NA	TRBV2	many	TRBJ1-5	CASSLVLQGNQPQHF	TGTGCCAGCAGCTTAGTCCTGCAGGGTAATCAGCCCCAGCATTTT
TRBD2	TRBV5-1	NA	TRBJ2-5	CAISRLAGREETQYF	TGCGCCATCAGCCGACTAGCGGGGAGAGAAGAGACCCAGTACTTC
NA	TRBV7-2	many	TRBJ2-5	CASSFQGGQETQYF	TGTGCCAGCAGCTTCCAAGGAGGCCAAGAGACCCAGTACTTC
TRBD2	TRBV2	many	TRBJ2-5	CASTAGLEETQYF	TGTGCCAGCACCGCTGGACTAGAGGAGACCCAGTACTTC